These 11 T cell receptor beta chains originate from one sample sequenced in a study of blood T cell repertoires in COVID-19. The table came from immunoSEQ multiplex PCR; TCRdb's copy has only in-frame clones and leaves some out. The repertoire holds about 270,000 clones, approximately 90% seen once, with 2.3% in the top ten. The sample taken for sequencing was PBMCs or T cells enriched from blood (not recorded which). These receptors were taken from a woman aged 35 to 49 with acute COVID-19.

The genes are TRBV11-2 and TRBJ2-3, with D possibly being TRBD1 (6 bases). In germline, CDR1 is SGHAT, CDR2 FQNNGV. V lost 5 bases and J lost 4, with 19 bases in between. The CDR3 has 16 amino acids. The CDR3 sequence is CASSPRGGALPDTQYF. CDR3 nucleotide sequence: TGTGCCAGCAGCCCCCGAGGGGGAGCCCTTCCAGATACGCAGTATTTT.

V is TRBV28 and J is TRBJ1-1; 7 bases are shared with TRBD1. This CDR3 has 12 amino acids. With 5 bases clipped from V and 8 bases from J, the junction kept 5 bases outside the gene matches. The germline V gene encodes CDR1 MDHEN and CDR2 SYDVKM. The CDR3 region has the DNA TGTGCCAGCAGTCGTTCCAGGGGGGAAGCTTTCTTT. Translating it yields CASSRSRGEAFF.

The chain carries TRBV7-2 and TRBJ2-7; D is possibly TRBD1 (5 bases). This CDR3 has 13 residues. V lost 1 base, J lost 3 bases, and 7 bases lay in between. The V gene's germline CDR1 is SGHTA and CDR2 FQGNSA. DNA of the CDR3: TGTGCCAGCAGCTTAGACAGGAACTACGAGCAGTACTTC. Amino acid sequence: CASSLDRNYEQYF.

The chain has TRBV18 and TRBJ1-5, with TRBD1 matching over 9 bases. The germline CDR1 and CDR2 sequences are KGHSH and LQKENI. The trim removed 4 bases at V and 9 bases at J, leaving 19 bases unmatched. The CDR3 runs 18 residues. The CDR3, as DNA: TGTGCCAGCTCACGGCCTCGTAACAGGGGGCGCCGAGTGGCGCCCCAGCATTTT. The encoded protein is CASSRPRNRGRRVAPQHF.

The J gene is TRBJ2-4, the V gene TRBV15; maybe TRBD1 (7 bases). The germline V and J ends were trimmed by 3 bases and 6 bases, with 12 bases remaining between them. The CDR3 is 14 amino acids. The V gene's germline CDR1 is LNHNV and CDR2 YYDKDF (reference sequence). The CDR3: CATSSPGGRNIQYF. The CDR3, as DNA: TGTGCCACCAGCAGCCCAGGGGGGCGAAACATTCAGTACTTC.

The CDR3 region has the DNA TGCGCCAGCAGCTATCGAGCGGAAGAGACCCAGTACTTC. Translated, it gives CASSYRAEETQYF. This rearrangement joins TRBV5-1 to TRBJ2-5; possible D gene TRBD2, 5 bases. Trimming removed 3 bases at V and 3 bases at J, with 9 bases between. Germline CDR1 reads SGHRS; CDR2 reads YFSETQ. This CDR3 is built from 13 residues.

The genes are TRBV4-1 and TRBJ1-1, with D perhaps TRBD1 (5 bases). Trimming cost V 0 bases and J 4 bases, with 15 bases left between them. The CDR3 spans 16 residues. Germline V CDR1 and CDR2: MGHRA, YSYEKL. CDR3 residues: CASSQEGTSGGTEAFF. DNA of the CDR3: TGCGCCAGCAGCCAAGAGGGCACGTCGGGGGGCACTGAAGCTTTCTTT.

The genes are TRBV21-1 and TRBJ2-1; TRBD2 is the table's D call, not checked against the DNA. TRBV21-1 is described as a pseudogene. The CDR3 spans 18 residues. In DNA form, the CDR3 reads TGTGCCAGCAGCAAAGGAGCAGGACTAGCGCAATCCTACAATGAGCAGTTCTTC. Its translation: CASSKGAGLAQSYNEQFF.

V usage is TRBV12-3 or TRBV12-4 and J usage is TRBJ2-7; TRBD2 might be the D (5 bases). The CDR3 totals 13 residues. With 6 bases removed from V and 8 bases from J, the gap between germline ends came to 17 bases. CDR3: CASSPLTTQQQYF. The CDR3, as DNA: TGTGCCAGCAGCCCCCTGACTACTCAACAGCAGTACTTC.

A remark on this clone: One junction end does not reproduce the germline sequence, and a read error may be involved. The J gene is TRBJ1-1, the V gene TRBV30, with 7 bases aligning to TRBD1. Germline lookup yields CDR1 GTSNPN and CDR2 SVGIG (reference sequence). CDR3 length: 11 amino acids. The CDR3 is CAWSQGGKGTF. The CDR3, as DNA: TGTGCCTGGAGTCAGGGGGGAAAGGGGACTTTT.

The chain recombines TRBV30 with TRBJ1-1; possibly TRBD1 for D (6 bases). Germline V CDR1 and CDR2: GTSNPN, SVGIG (reference sequence). The CDR3 has 13 amino acids. The germline V and J ends were trimmed by 2 bases and 1 base, with 8 bases remaining between them. CDR3 coding DNA: TGTGCCTGGAGTCAACAGGGGAACACTGAAGCTTTCTTT. It specifies CAWSQQGNTEAFF.